Listed below are T cell receptor beta chains from one sample, sequenced in a study of T cell responses to AZD1222 COVID-19 vaccine. TCRdb's table, derived via immunoSEQ multiplex PCR, lists solely in-frame clones and lacks some. The table lists about 140,000 clones, around 90% of them singletons, with over 4% in the top ten. Sequences were derived from peripheral blood, sampled 28 days after the second AZD1222 dose. The receptor source for this set is an adult who received the AZD1222 COVID-19 vaccine. Each CDR3 is given with its conserved first and last residue. A D gene is named only where the DNA matches it firmly. Not all rows give a size; the values are once, few, many and, for expanded clones, a class.

clone_size j_call d_call v_call cdr3_nt cdr3_aa
- TRBJ1-1 - TRBV11-2 TGTGCCAGCAGCTTAGTACCGTGGAGAACTGAAGCTTTCTTT CASSLVPWRTEAFF
- TRBJ1-1 - TRBV19 TGTGCCAGCCTATTGGATTACGGAAGGGGTAAAGCTTTCTTT CASLLDYGRGKAFF
- TRBJ1-4 TRBD1 TRBV3-1/TRBV3-2 TGTGCCAGCAGCCAAGAGGGACAGGGACGAGAAAAACTGTTTTTT CASSQEGQGREKLFF
- TRBJ2-3 TRBD2 TRBV7-2 TGTGCCAGCAGCCGGCGGGAGGGGGGGGCAGATACGCAGTATTTT CASSRREGGADTQYF
- TRBJ1-2 TRBD1 TRBV4-2 TGTGCCAGCAGCCAGGGGCGGACAGGAATATATGGCTACACCTTC CASSQGRTGIYGYTF
- TRBJ1-5 TRBD1 TRBV15 TGTGCCACCAGCAGAGCAAGACAGGGAATGCAGCCCCAGCATTTT CATSRARQGMQPQHF
- TRBJ2-5 TRBD2 TRBV4-2 TGTGCCAGCAGCCAAGTAGGCGGGGGAGAGACCCAGTACTTC CASSQVGGGETQYF
- TRBJ2-7 - TRBV7-2 TGTGCCAGCAGCTTAAGCTCCTACGAGCAGTACTTC CASSLSSYEQYF
- TRBJ2-3 TRBD2 TRBV4-3 TGCGCCAGCAGCCGATCGCCCTCGGGGGGGGCGGCAAGCACAGATACGCAGTATTTT CASSRSPSGGAASTDTQYF
- TRBJ2-3 TRBD2 TRBV28 TGTGCCAGCGGACGGGGGGACACAGATACGCAGTATTTT CASGRGDTDTQYF
- TRBJ2-3 - TRBV9 TGTGCCAGCAGCGTGGAGGGCTACACAGATACGCAGTATTTT CASSVEGYTDTQYF
- TRBJ1-1 - TRBV6-5 TGTGCCAGCACCCCTCCGGGGAACACTGAAGCTTTCTTT CASTPPGNTEAFF
- TRBJ2-7 TRBD1 TRBV12-3/TRBV12-4 TGTGCCAGCAGGGACAGGTCTTCCTACGAGCAGTACTTC CASRDRSSYEQYF
- TRBJ2-5 TRBD2 TRBV4-2 TGTGCCAGCAGCCGGAGACTGACTAGCGGGGGGAACTCGCAAGAGACCCAGTACTTC CASSRRLTSGGNSQETQYF
- TRBJ2-7 - TRBV9 TGTGCCAGCAGCCCTTGGTTGATAGCCAGCGAGCAGTACTTC CASSPWLIASEQYF
- TRBJ2-2 TRBD1 TRBV13 TGTGCCAGCAGCTTAGACAGGGGAAACACCGGGGAGCTGTTTTTT CASSLDRGNTGELFF
few TRBJ2-7 TRBD2 TRBV3-1/TRBV3-2 TGTGCCAGCAGCCAAGATCCTAGCGGGGGCTACGAGCAGTACTTC CASSQDPSGGYEQYF
- TRBJ2-1 - TRBV5-1 TGCGCCAGCAGCCAAATTCCGGGACTCACGTACAATGAGCAGTTCTTC CASSQIPGLTYNEQFF
- TRBJ2-7 TRBD2 TRBV5-4 TGTGCCAGCAGCTTGCTAGCGGGGCTGGACGAGCAGTACTTC CASSLLAGLDEQYF
- TRBJ2-3 - TRBV15 TGTGCCACCAGCAGAGATTTCGGCGGGACAGATACGCAGTATTTT CATSRDFGGTDTQYF
- TRBJ2-3 - TRBV28 TGTGCCAGCAGCAACCACCTGGACTGGGATTTT CASSNHLDWDF
- TRBJ2-3 - TRBV28 TGTGCCAGCAAAGGGACCACAGATACGCAGTATTTT CASKGTTDTQYF
- TRBJ1-4 - TRBV18 TGTGCCAGCTCACCAAAAAGTGATGAAAAACTGTTTTTT CASSPKSDEKLFF
- TRBJ1-2 - TRBV6-2/TRBV6-3 TGTGCCAGCAGTTACGGGGACTATGGCTACACCTTC CASSYGDYGYTF
- TRBJ1-1 TRBD1 TRBV12-3/TRBV12-4 TGTGCCAGCAGTCAAGGGACAGGGGCTGGAGCTTTCTTT CASSQGTGAGAFF
- TRBJ2-7 - TRBV7-9 TGTGCCAGCAGCCGACCCTTGGTGAGCGCCTACTACGAGCAGTACTTC CASSRPLVSAYYEQYF
- TRBJ1-1 - TRBV2 TGTGCCAGCACCCAACTGGGGACGACAGGCACTGAAGCTTTCTTT CASTQLGTTGTEAFF
- TRBJ2-1 TRBD2 TRBV11-3 TGTGCCAGCAGCCCCAAGGGAGGATTAGCGGGGTCCCCCTACAATGAGCAGTTCTTC CASSPKGGLAGSPYNEQFF
- TRBJ1-1 - TRBV4-2 TGTGCCAGCAGCCAAGAAACTGCCTACACTGAAGCTTTCTTT CASSQETAYTEAFF
- TRBJ1-5 - TRBV19 TGTGCCAGTAGTACAACCCTCGGGGTCGGTCAGCCCCAGCATTTT CASSTTLGVGQPQHF
- TRBJ2-1 - TRBV7-9 TGTGCCAGCAGCGCCCTAGGGCTCAGCTCCTACAATGAGCAGTTCTTC CASSALGLSSYNEQFF
- TRBJ1-5 - TRBV3-1/TRBV3-2 TGTGCCAGCAGCCAAGAAGGCGCCCTTAATCAGCCCCAGCATTTT CASSQEGALNQPQHF
- TRBJ1-1 TRBD1 TRBV4-2 TGTGCCAGCAGCCAAGCCCGTGGACAGGGGAACACTGAAGCTTTCTTT CASSQARGQGNTEAFF
- TRBJ2-7 - TRBV19 TGTGCCAGTAGTATAGATCAGGACCCCGGCTACGAGCAGTACTTC CASSIDQDPGYEQYF
- TRBJ1-1 - TRBV27 TGTGCCAGCAGTTTATCTTGGGGTTCGGCTGAAGCTTTCTTT CASSLSWGSAEAFF
- TRBJ1-5 - TRBV19 TGTGCCAGTAGTATATCCAGGGTGGGCGATCAGCCCCAGCATTTT CASSISRVGDQPQHF
- TRBJ1-6 - TRBV10-3 TGTGCCATCGCGGACGGAGAGGCCCTCCACTTT CAIADGEALHF
- TRBJ1-5 - TRBV19 TGTGCAGCCGGGCAGGCTAGAAATCAGCCCCAGCATTTT CAAGQARNQPQHF
- TRBJ1-1 TRBD1 TRBV7-6 TGTGCCAGCAGCTTTCAGACAGGGGGAGGGGGTGAAGCTTTCTTT CASSFQTGGGGEAFF
- TRBJ1-6 - TRBV18 TGTGCCAGCTCAGCTGGACGGAATAATTCACCCCTCCACTTT CASSAGRNNSPLHF
- TRBJ1-1 TRBD1 TRBV6-2/TRBV6-3 TGTGCCAGCAGTTACAGGGGGCTGATGAACACTGAAGCTTTCTTT CASSYRGLMNTEAFF
- TRBJ2-3 - TRBV9 TGTGCCTCCCAGCGAGGCGGAGATACGCAGTATTTT CASQRGGDTQYF
- TRBJ2-2 - TRBV2 TGTGCCAGCATCTCGGCCATGGGGTCCGGGGAGCTGTTTTTT CASISAMGSGELFF
- TRBJ1-5 - TRBV23-1 TGCGCCAGCAGTCTAGACTGCTTCCAGCCCCAGCATTTT CASSLDCFQPQHF
- TRBJ2-5 - TRBV28 TGTGCCAGCAGTTTATCGAGCGGCCCCCAAGAGACCCAGTACTTC CASSLSSGPQETQYF
- TRBJ1-5 TRBD1 TRBV15 TGTGCCACCAGCCGGGGACAGTTAAATCAGCCCCAGCATTTT CATSRGQLNQPQHF
- TRBJ2-7 - TRBV5-4 TGTGCCAGCAGCTTGGCCCCGGGGGCGATCGACGAGCAGTACTTC CASSLAPGAIDEQYF
- TRBJ1-2 TRBD1 TRBV29-1 TGCAGCGCAGAGAAAAGGACAGGCTATGGCTACACCTTC CSAEKRTGYGYTF
- TRBJ2-3 - TRBV3-1/TRBV3-2 TGTGCCAGCAGCAGATTTGGGGCTGGCCCCACAGATACGCAGTATTTT CASSRFGAGPTDTQYF
- TRBJ2-7 - TRBV20-1 TGCAGTGCTAGATCGGGGCGTGAGCAGTACTTC CSARSGREQYF
- TRBJ2-7 - TRBV24-1 TGTGCCACCAGTGCCCCTTCTTTGCAGTACTTC CATSAPSLQYF
- TRBJ2-4 TRBD1 TRBV12-3/TRBV12-4 TGTGCCAGCACCCATAAGACAGGGTACATTCAGTACTTC CASTHKTGYIQYF
- TRBJ1-5 - TRBV4-2 TGTGCCAGCAGCCACCCGGGGGACAATCAGCCCCAGCATTTT CASSHPGDNQPQHF
- TRBJ1-5 TRBD1 TRBV27 TGTGCCACCTCTGGACAGGGTAATCAGCCCCAGCATTTT CATSGQGNQPQHF
once TRBJ1-2 - TRBV27 TGTGCCAGCAGTCCTCAAGCAGGGGAACTCGGCTATGGCTACACCTTC CASSPQAGELGYGYTF